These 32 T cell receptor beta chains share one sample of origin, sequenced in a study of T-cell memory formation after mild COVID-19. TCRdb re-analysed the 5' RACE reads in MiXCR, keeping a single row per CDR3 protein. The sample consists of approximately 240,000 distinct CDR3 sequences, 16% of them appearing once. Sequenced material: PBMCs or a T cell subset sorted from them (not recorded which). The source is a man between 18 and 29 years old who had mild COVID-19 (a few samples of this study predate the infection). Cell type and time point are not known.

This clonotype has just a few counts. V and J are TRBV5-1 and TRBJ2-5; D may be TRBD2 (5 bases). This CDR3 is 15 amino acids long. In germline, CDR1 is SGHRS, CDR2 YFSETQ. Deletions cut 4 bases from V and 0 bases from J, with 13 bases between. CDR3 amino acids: CASSPSRTDQETQYF. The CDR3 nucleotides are TGCGCCAGCAGCCCGAGCAGGACTGACCAAGAGACCCAGTACTTC.

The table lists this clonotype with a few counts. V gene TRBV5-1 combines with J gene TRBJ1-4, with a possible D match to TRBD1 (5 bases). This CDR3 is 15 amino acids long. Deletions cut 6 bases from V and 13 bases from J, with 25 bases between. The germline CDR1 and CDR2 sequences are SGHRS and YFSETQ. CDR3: CASTPSGTPSSLLFF. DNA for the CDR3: TGCGCCAGCACTCCTTCCGGGACGCCCTCCTCTTTACTGTTTTTT. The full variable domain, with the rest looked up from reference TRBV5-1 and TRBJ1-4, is KAGVTQTPRYLIKTRGQQVTLSCSPISGHRSVSWYQQTPGQGLQFLFEYFSETQRNKGNFPGRFSGRQFSNSRSEMNVSTLELGDSALYLCASTPSGTPSSLLFFGSGTQLSVL.

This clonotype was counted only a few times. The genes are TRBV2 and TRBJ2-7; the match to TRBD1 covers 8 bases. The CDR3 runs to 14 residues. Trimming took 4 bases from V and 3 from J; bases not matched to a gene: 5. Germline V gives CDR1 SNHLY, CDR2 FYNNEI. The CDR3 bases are TGTGCCAGCAGTGTAGGGACAGGCTACTACGAGCAGTACTTC. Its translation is CASSVGTGYYEQYF.

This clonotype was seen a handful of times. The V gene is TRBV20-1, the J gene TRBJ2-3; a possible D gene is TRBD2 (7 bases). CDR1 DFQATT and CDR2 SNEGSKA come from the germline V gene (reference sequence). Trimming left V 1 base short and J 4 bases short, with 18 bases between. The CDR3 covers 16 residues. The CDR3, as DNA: TGCAGTGCTAGAGTGCTGGGGGGGCCGTACTCAGATACGCAGTATTTT. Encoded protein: CSARVLGGPYSDTQYF.

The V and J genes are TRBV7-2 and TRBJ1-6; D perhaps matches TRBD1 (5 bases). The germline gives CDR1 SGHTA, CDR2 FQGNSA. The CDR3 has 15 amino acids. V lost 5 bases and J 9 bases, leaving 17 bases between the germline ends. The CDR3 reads CASSQLRGRGSPLHF. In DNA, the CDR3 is TGTGCCAGCAGCCAGCTTAGGGGACGGGGTTCACCCCTCCACTTT.

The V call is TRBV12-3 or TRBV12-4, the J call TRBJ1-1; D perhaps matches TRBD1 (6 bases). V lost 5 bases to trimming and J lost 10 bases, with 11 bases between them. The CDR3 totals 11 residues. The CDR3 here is CASSKQGGAFF. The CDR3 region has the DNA TGTGCCAGCAGTAAACAGGGAGGAGCTTTCTTT.

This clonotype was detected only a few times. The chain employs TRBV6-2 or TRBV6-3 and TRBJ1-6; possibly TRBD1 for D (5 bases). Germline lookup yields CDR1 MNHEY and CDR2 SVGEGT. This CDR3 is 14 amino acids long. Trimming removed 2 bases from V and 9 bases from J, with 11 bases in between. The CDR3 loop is CASSYRDVGSPLHF. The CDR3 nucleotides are TGTGCCAGCAGTTACCGGGACGTTGGTTCACCCCTCCACTTT.

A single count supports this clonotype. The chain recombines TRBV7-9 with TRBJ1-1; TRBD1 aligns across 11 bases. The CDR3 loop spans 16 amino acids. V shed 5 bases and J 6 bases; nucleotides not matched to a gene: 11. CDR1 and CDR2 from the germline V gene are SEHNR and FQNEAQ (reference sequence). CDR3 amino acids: CASSVWDRGELAEAFF. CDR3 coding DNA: TGTGCCAGCAGCGTATGGGACAGGGGGGAACTGGCTGAAGCTTTCTTT.

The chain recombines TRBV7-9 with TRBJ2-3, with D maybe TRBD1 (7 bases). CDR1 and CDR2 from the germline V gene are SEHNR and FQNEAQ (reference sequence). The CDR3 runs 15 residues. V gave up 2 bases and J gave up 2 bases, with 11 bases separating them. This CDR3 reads CASSLQGGNTDTQYF. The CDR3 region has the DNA TGTGCCAGCAGCTTACAGGGGGGCAACACAGATACGCAGTATTTT.

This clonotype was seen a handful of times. The CDR3 region is CASSGSSGETQYF. The CDR3 DNA is TGTGCCAGCAGCGGTAGCTCAGGAGAGACCCAGTACTTC. The rearrangement links TRBV9 to TRBJ2-5; D gene uncertain. The germline V and J ends were trimmed by 3 bases and 4 bases, with 10 bases remaining between them. From germline, CDR1 is SGDLS and CDR2 YYNGEE. CDR3 size: 13 residues.

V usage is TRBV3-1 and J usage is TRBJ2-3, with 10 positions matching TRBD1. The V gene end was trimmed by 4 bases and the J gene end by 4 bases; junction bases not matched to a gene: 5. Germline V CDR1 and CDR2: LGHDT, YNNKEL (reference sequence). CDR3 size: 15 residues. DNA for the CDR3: TGTGCCAGCAGCCGCGGGACAGGGGAGGCAGATACGCAGTATTTT. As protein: CASSRGTGEADTQYF.

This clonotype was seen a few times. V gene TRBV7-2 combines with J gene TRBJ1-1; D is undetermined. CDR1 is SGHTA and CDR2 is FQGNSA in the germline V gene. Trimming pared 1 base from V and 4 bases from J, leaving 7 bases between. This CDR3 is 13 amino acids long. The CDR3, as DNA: TGTGCCAGCAGCTTAGATCACAGCACTGAAGCTTTCTTT. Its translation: CASSLDHSTEAFF.

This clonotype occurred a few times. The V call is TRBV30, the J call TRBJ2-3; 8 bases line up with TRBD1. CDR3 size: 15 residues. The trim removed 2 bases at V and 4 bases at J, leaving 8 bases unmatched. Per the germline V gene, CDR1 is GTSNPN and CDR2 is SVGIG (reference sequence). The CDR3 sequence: CAWSWTGQGADTQYF. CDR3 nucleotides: TGTGCCTGGAGTTGGACAGGGCAGGGGGCAGATACGCAGTATTTT.

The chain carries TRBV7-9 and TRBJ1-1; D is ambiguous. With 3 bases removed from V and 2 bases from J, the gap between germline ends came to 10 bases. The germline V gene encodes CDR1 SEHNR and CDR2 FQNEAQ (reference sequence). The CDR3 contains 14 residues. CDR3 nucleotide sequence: TGTGCCAGCAGCTTTTCCTCGGGTAACACTGAAGCTTTCTTT. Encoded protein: CASSFSSGNTEAFF.

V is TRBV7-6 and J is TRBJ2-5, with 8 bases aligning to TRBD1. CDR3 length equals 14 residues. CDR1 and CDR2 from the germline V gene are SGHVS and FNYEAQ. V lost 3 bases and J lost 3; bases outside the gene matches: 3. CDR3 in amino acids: CASSFQGAKETQYF. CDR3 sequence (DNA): TGTGCCAGCAGCTTCCAGGGGGCAAAAGAGACCCAGTACTTC. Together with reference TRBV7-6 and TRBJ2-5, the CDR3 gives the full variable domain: GAGVSQSPRYKVTKRGQDVALRCDPISGHVSLYWYRQALGQGPEFLTYFNYEAQQDKSGLPNDRFSAERPEGSISTLTIQRTEQRDSAMYRCASSFQGAKETQYFGPGTRLLVL.

CDR3 nucleotides: TGTGCCAGCAGTTACTCTCTCAATGAGCAGTTCTTC. It codes for CASSYSLNEQFF. The gene calls are TRBV6-6 and TRBJ2-1, with D hard to call. Germline V gene data show CDR1 as MNHNY and CDR2 as SVGAGI (reference sequence). The CDR3 is 12 amino acids. V gave up 0 bases and J gave up 6 bases, with 3 bases separating them.

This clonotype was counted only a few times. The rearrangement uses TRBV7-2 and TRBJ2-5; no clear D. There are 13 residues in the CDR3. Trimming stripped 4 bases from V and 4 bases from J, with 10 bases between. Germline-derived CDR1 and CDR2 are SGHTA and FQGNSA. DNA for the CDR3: TGTGCCAGCAGCTCTAGGACGTTAGAGACCCAGTACTTC. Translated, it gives CASSSRTLETQYF.

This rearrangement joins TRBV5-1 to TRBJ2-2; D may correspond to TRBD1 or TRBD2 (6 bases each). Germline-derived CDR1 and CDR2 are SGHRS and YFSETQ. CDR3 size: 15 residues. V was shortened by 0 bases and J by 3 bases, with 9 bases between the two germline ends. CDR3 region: CASSLAGAHTGELFF. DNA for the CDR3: TGCGCCAGCAGCTTGGCGGGGGCTCACACCGGGGAGCTGTTTTTT.

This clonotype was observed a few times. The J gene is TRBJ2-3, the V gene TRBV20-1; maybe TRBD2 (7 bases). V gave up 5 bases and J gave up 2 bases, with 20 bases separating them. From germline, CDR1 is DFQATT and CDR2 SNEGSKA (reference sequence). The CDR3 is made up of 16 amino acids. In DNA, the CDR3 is TGCAGTGCTGAAGGGGGTGCGGGGGCGCCCACAGATACGCAGTATTTT. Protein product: CSAEGGAGAPTDTQYF.

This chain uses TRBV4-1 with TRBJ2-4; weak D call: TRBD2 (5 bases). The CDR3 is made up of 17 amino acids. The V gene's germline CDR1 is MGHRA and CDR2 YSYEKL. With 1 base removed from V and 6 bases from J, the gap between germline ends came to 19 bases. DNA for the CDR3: TGCGCCAGCAGCCAAGTCCGAAGCTCGGGTGGGAGAAACATTCAGTACTTC. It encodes CASSQVRSSGGRNIQYF.

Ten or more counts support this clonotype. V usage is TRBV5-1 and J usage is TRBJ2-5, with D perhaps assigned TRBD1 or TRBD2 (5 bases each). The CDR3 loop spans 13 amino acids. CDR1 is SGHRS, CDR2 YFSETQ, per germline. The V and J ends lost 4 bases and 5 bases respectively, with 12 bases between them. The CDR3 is CASSPWDGETQYF. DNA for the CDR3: TGCGCCAGCAGCCCTTGGGACGGGGAGACCCAGTACTTC.

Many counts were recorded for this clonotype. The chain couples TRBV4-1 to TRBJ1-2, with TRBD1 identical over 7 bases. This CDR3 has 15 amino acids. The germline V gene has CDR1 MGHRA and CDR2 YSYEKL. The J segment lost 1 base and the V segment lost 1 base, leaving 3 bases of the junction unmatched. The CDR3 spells CASSQVRDSNYGYTF. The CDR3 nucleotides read TGCGCCAGCAGCCAAGTTCGGGACAGTAACTATGGCTACACCTTC.

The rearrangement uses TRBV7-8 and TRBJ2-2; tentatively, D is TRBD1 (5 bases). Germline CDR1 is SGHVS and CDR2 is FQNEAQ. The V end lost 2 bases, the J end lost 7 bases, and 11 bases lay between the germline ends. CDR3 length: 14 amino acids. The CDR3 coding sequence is TGTGCCAGCAGCTTAAGCAGGGTCGGCGGGGAGCTGTTTTTT. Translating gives CASSLSRVGGELFF. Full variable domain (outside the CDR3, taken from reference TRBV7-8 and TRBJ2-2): GAGVSQSPRYKVAKRGQDVALRCDPISGHVSLFWYQQALGQGPEFLTYFQNEAQLDKSGLPSDRFFAERPEGSVSTLKIQRTQQEDSAVYLCASSLSRVGGELFFGEGSRLTVL.

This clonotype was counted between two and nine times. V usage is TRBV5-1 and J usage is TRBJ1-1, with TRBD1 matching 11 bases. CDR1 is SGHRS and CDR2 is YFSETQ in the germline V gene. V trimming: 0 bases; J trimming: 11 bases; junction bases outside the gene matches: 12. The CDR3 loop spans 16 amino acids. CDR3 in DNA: TGCGCCAGCAGCTTGGGGACAGGGGGCAACATTTTAATGGCTTTCTTT. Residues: CASSLGTGGNILMAFF.

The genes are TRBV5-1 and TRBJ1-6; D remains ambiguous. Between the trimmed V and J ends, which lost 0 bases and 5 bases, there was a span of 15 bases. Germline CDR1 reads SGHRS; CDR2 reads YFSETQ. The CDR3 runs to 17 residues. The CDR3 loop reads CASSLEAGEWNNSPLHF. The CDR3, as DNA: TGCGCCAGCAGCTTGGAGGCAGGAGAGTGGAATAATTCACCCCTCCACTTT.

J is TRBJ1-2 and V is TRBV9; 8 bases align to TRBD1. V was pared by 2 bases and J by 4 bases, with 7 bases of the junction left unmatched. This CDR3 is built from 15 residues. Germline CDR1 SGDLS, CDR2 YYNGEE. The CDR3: CASSVNPGQGYGYTF. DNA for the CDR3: TGTGCCAGCAGCGTGAACCCCGGACAGGGCTATGGCTACACCTTC.

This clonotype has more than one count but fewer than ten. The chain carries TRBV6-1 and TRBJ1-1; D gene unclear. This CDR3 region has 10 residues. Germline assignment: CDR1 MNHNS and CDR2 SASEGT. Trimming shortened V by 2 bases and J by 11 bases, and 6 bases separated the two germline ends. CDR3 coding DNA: TGTGCCAGCAGTGAATTGACGGCTTTCTTT. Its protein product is CASSELTAFF.

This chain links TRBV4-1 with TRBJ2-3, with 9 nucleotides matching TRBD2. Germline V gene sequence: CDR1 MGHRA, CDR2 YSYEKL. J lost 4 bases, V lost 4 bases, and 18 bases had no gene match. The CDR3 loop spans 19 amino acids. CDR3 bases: TGCGCCAGCAGCCGAACCAGGCTACGGGGCGGGGGGGCTTCAGATACGCAGTATTTT. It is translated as CASSRTRLRGGGASDTQYF.

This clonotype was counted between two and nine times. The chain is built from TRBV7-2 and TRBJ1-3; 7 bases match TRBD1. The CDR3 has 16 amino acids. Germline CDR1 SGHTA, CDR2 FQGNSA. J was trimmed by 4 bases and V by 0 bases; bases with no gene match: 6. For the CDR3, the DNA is TGTGCCAGCAGCTTAGCCCAGGGGGGTGCCGGAAACACCATATATTTT. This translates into CASSLAQGGAGNTIYF.

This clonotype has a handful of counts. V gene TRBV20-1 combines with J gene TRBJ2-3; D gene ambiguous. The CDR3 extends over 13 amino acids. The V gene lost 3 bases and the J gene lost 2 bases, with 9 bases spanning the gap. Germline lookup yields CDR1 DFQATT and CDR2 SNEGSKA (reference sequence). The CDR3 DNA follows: TGCAGTGCTAGGGGCAGCCCCACAGATACGCAGTATTTT. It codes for CSARGSPTDTQYF.

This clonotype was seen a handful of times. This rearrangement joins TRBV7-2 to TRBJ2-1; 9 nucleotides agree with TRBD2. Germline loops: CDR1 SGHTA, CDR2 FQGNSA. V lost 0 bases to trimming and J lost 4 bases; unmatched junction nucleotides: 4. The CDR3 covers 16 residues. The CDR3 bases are TGTGCCAGCAGCTTAGCTGGAGCGGGGGGTTACAATGAGCAGTTCTTC. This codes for CASSLAGAGGYNEQFF.

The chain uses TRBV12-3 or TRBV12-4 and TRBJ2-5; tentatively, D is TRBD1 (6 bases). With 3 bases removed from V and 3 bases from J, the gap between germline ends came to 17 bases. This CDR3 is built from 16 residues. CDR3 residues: CASSFNWPGHEETQYF. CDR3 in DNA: TGTGCCAGCAGTTTCAATTGGCCGGGACACGAAGAGACCCAGTACTTC.